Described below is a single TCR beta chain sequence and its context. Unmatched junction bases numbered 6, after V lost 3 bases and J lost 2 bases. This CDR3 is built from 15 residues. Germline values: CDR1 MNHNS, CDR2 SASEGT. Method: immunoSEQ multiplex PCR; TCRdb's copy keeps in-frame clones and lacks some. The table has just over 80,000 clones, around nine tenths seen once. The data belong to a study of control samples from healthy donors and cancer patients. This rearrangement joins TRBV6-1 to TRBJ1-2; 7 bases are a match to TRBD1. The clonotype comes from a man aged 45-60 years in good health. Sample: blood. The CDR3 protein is CASSDVGTANYGYTF. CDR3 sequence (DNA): TGTGCCAGCAGTGATGTCGGGACAGCCAACTATGGCTACACCTTC.